The source of this T cell receptor (beta chain) is a study of T cells in Graves' hyperthyroidism and ophthalmopathy (dated 2019 in TCRdb). For context, the study as a whole: Peripheral blood was collected at initial diagnosis, before any treatment. To identify TCR V-J signatures that set the groups apart, the researchers used a discovery cohort of 90 to 100 patients, made up of approximately 43 with Graves' ophthalmopathy and about 60 with stable Graves' hyperthyroidism. An independent validation cohort of around 19 hyperthyroidism patients and over 15 patients who later progressed to ophthalmopathy tested prospective prediction of ophthalmopathy. The 100 discovery patients were randomly split 7:3 into training and test sets. In addition, the study compared T-cell repertoires in thyroid tissue and in blood from six Graves' hyperthyroidism patients. After sampling, hyperthyroidism patients received methimazole starting at 30 mg daily, and ophthalmopathy patients received high-dose intravenous methylprednisolone. The paper reports TCR Vbeta CDR3 sequencing of about 140 peripheral blood samples: some 41 ophthalmopathy, fewer than 80 hyperthyroidism and approximately 17 progressor patients.

The germline V gene encodes CDR1 SGHTA and CDR2 FQGNSA. V loses 2 bases, J loses 2 bases, and the germline ends lie 10 bases apart. Taken from cysteine to phenylalanine, the CDR3 has 14 residues. Only the CDR3 region is kept as DNA, spanning 42 bases read in frame from base 1. A patient counted as having stable Graves' hyperthyroidism if no progression to ophthalmopathy occurred over 18 months of follow-up. The hyperthyroidism patients were between 18 and 65 years old and newly diagnosed, with a disease duration of less than 2 months. Exclusion was applied to patients with uncontrolled infections, other autoimmune diseases, pregnancy or lactation. Clinical symptoms, serum thyroxine and TRAb, thyroid ultrasound, and orbital computed tomography formed the basis for the diagnoses. PBMCs were isolated from more than 9 ml of fresh peripheral blood by Ficoll-Paque density gradient centrifugation. Total RNA was extracted using Trizol reagent, and RNA quality was assessed on an Agilent 2100 Bioanalyzer.

This clonotype was seen repeatedly, ten times or more. The antigen it recognizes is unknown. No clone much larger than this one lies a single base away; base qualities are absent. Study-level results and caveats: Most expanded thyroid clonotypes (frequency above 0.001) were also found in blood, which suggests that blood repertoires may mirror thyroid immune responses. In cross-validation, a model built on a 13 V-J signature told ophthalmopathy apart from stable hyperthyroidism with 87.88% sensitivity and roughly 82% specificity, and in testing the same model reached 80%/75%. In validation, the model predicted progression to ophthalmopathy with 55% to 71% sensitivity and 72.22% specificity, a median of roughly seven months before onset. No statistical method was used to set the sample size in advance, and investigators knew the group allocation.

The TCR beta CDR3 regions were amplified from the RNA transcripts. A first-round RT-PCR of the TCR CDR3 used the HTBI primer set with the Qiagen OneStep RT-PCR kit. A second multiplex PCR round built the libraries, followed by size selection and purification. The libraries were sequenced on an Illumina HiSeq2000 using paired-end 100 bp reads. Per the source publication's procedure: SOAPnuke was used to process the raw data, throwing out any read that contained adapters or uncalled bases, had a mean Phred below 15, or lacked an exact constant-primer or identifier match. COPE v1.2.5 was used to merge the high-quality paired reads, and each unique nucleotide sequence was defined as a clonotype. MiTCR v1.1 was used to align clonotypes to the IMGT TRBV, TRBD and TRBJ reference segments. The analysis was restricted to V-J combinations with a frequency above 0.0001, which together covered over 99% of the repertoires. A TCS score was defined as the ratio between F50 (clonal expansion) and ExV (chaos), using BLOSUM62-based TCRdist between CDR3 peptides within each V-J. Welch's t-statistics and random forest reduced just over 500 V-J features to roughly 13, which were used in a naive Bayes classifier (R e1071). TCRdb redid the processing of the public reads, applying fastp at Q25 and MiXCR, and retained in-frame beta chains. Entries that share a CDR3 protein sequence are merged under the most common genes and DNA. TCRdb's processing, not the study's, gives the V and J calls here. The sample data list fewer than 200,000 distinct CDR3 sequences, and about 15% of these were observed just once. Around 29% of the sample is in the top ten clones.

Sequencing used blood. The TCR sequence derives from a woman between 50 and 59 years old with Graves' hyperthyroidism. Recombination linked TRBV7-2 to TRBJ2-7; no D gene can be assigned with confidence. The CDR3 region reads CASSLLGQPYEQYF. The DNA is as follows: TGTGCCAGCAGCTTATTGGGCCAGCCCTACGAGCAGTACTTC.